This T cell receptor beta chain is drawn from a study of cytomegalovirus exposure and HLA in healthy donors. Study-level findings and limits: A later analysis showed that HLA-associated TCR beta chains had undergone more clonal expansion than equally common others. Three CMV-associated chains proved CMV antigen-specific in vitro.

Germline CDR1 reads SGDLS; CDR2 reads YYNGEE. The junction had 17 bases not matched to a gene; V was cut back by 1 base and J by 8 bases. The CDR3 totals 18 residues. Of note for this clone: Its antigen is currently unknown.

The PCR was carried out with 60 Vbeta primers and 13 Jbeta primers. Generated by immunoSEQ multiplex PCR, the TCRdb table keeps only in-frame clones and is missing some. The table lists 200,000 or so clones. V gene TRBV9 combines with J gene TRBJ1-2; 10 bases map to TRBD1. Source material: PBMCs. The receptor's source is a boy aged 5-17 years in good health and CMV-seronegative. Written as DNA, the CDR3 is TGTGCCAGCAGCGTACTCGGGGGTTTGACAGGGGGCGCAGGAGGCTACACCTTC. It specifies CASSVLGGLTGGAGGYTF.